The rows below give T cell receptor beta chains drawn from one sample of a study of blood T cell repertoires in COVID-19. Here immunoSEQ multiplex PCR was the method, and the copy in TCRdb shows in-frame clones only, minus some. The sample contains 55,000 to 80,000 clones, around 82% of which appear only once. Sequences were obtained from peripheral blood. The receptors were gathered from a man aged 80 or over with active COVID-19. Each CDR3 is given with its conserved first and last residue. Rows give clone size only sometimes, using once, few, many, or a class for an expanded clone.

cdr3_aa: CASSRDRHEKLFF
j_call: TRBJ1-4
v_call: TRBV7-2
clone_size: NA

cdr3_aa: CSGTGTSSDTQYF
j_call: TRBJ2-3
v_call: TRBV29-1
clone_size: few

cdr3_aa: CASSQDRGFLDTIYF
j_call: TRBJ1-3
v_call: TRBV7-8
clone_size: once

cdr3_aa: CASSPPALVNTQYF
j_call: TRBJ2-3
v_call: TRBV18
clone_size: NA

cdr3_aa: CASSFTSGRAGWYTDTQYF
j_call: TRBJ2-3
v_call: TRBV7-8
clone_size: NA

cdr3_aa: CAWSVLGGDYNEQFF
j_call: TRBJ2-1
v_call: TRBV30
clone_size: NA

cdr3_aa: CSVGGVEQAIRGDTQYF
j_call: TRBJ2-3
v_call: TRBV29-1
clone_size: few

cdr3_aa: CASSFSRNEQFF
j_call: TRBJ2-1
v_call: TRBV6-5
clone_size: NA

cdr3_aa: CASSYARGHTEAFF
j_call: TRBJ1-1
v_call: TRBV6-2/TRBV6-3
clone_size: NA

cdr3_aa: CASSLMGASGRLNEQFF
j_call: TRBJ2-1
v_call: TRBV7-3
clone_size: NA

cdr3_aa: CASSPRGAGGPSNEQFF
j_call: TRBJ2-1
v_call: TRBV11-3
clone_size: NA

cdr3_aa: CASSCGLATIRTEAFF
j_call: TRBJ1-1
v_call: TRBV21-1
clone_size: NA

cdr3_aa: CASSQTVGTQYF
j_call: TRBJ2-3
v_call: TRBV3-1/TRBV3-2
clone_size: NA

cdr3_aa: CASSQATGGQETQYF
j_call: TRBJ2-5
v_call: TRBV4-3
clone_size: NA

cdr3_aa: CASSSGGTYNEQFF
j_call: TRBJ2-1
v_call: TRBV5-1
clone_size: NA

cdr3_aa: CASSLPAGVADTQYF
j_call: TRBJ2-3
v_call: TRBV7-2
clone_size: NA

cdr3_aa: CASSWSSGRYEQYF
j_call: TRBJ2-7
v_call: TRBV14
clone_size: NA

cdr3_aa: CSVEDQRGGYTF
j_call: TRBJ1-2
v_call: TRBV29-1
clone_size: NA

cdr3_aa: CASSLVQVEGYTF
j_call: TRBJ1-2
v_call: TRBV5-5
clone_size: NA

cdr3_aa: CASSEDNRALAKNIQYF
j_call: TRBJ2-4
v_call: TRBV10-2
clone_size: NA

cdr3_aa: CASSLGGIAGNQPQHF
j_call: TRBJ1-5
v_call: TRBV7-9
clone_size: NA

cdr3_aa: CASSFRTSYPGELFF
j_call: TRBJ2-2
v_call: TRBV11-2
clone_size: NA

cdr3_aa: CASSLARGPPPPYEQYF
j_call: TRBJ2-7
v_call: TRBV5-6
clone_size: few

cdr3_aa: CASSHQPGGTYEQYF
j_call: TRBJ2-7
v_call: TRBV4-1
clone_size: NA

cdr3_aa: CASSQAFQGGRPYGYTF
j_call: TRBJ1-2
v_call: TRBV4-1
clone_size: few

cdr3_aa: CAKGQVEETQYF
j_call: TRBJ2-5
v_call: TRBV27
clone_size: NA

cdr3_aa: CASSVDYTTGFYEQYF
j_call: TRBJ2-7
v_call: TRBV9
clone_size: NA

cdr3_aa: CASSLVPRPYEQYF
j_call: TRBJ2-7
v_call: TRBV11-1
clone_size: NA

cdr3_aa: CASRGPVGRGLTQYF
j_call: TRBJ2-5
v_call: TRBV5-6
clone_size: NA

cdr3_aa: CASSESGHHTDTQYF
j_call: TRBJ2-3
v_call: TRBV7-2
clone_size: NA

cdr3_aa: CASTFSRTEPGYTF
j_call: TRBJ1-2
v_call: TRBV23-1
clone_size: NA

cdr3_aa: CASSQGPGTASYEQYF
j_call: TRBJ2-7
v_call: TRBV4-2
clone_size: NA

cdr3_aa: CSVARTGKNTEAFF
j_call: TRBJ1-1
v_call: TRBV29-1
clone_size: NA

cdr3_aa: CASSPGTGSYGYTF
j_call: TRBJ1-2
v_call: TRBV7-9
clone_size: NA

cdr3_aa: CASRSENYEQYF
j_call: TRBJ2-7
v_call: TRBV19
clone_size: NA

cdr3_aa: CASSPGGPQETQYF
j_call: TRBJ2-5
v_call: TRBV5-1
clone_size: NA

cdr3_aa: CASRVGTGGIDTQYF
j_call: TRBJ2-3
v_call: TRBV5-4
clone_size: few

cdr3_aa: CASSLTSGSYQETQYF
j_call: TRBJ2-5
v_call: TRBV7-2
clone_size: NA

cdr3_aa: CASSLGGGQVNQPQHF
j_call: TRBJ1-5
v_call: TRBV7-2
clone_size: NA

cdr3_aa: CASGYSGQQGVTDTQYF
j_call: TRBJ2-3
v_call: TRBV12-5
clone_size: few

cdr3_aa: CASSRGAPYNEQFF
j_call: TRBJ2-1
v_call: TRBV11-3
clone_size: NA

cdr3_aa: CASSQPGATYGYTF
j_call: TRBJ1-2
v_call: TRBV4-1
clone_size: few

cdr3_aa: CASSPSRGGQGEQFF
j_call: TRBJ2-1
v_call: TRBV18
clone_size: NA

cdr3_aa: CASSTLDRGYGYTF
j_call: TRBJ1-2
v_call: TRBV3-1/TRBV3-2
clone_size: NA

cdr3_aa: CASSQDPGTGANQPQHF
j_call: TRBJ1-5
v_call: TRBV4-1
clone_size: NA

cdr3_aa: CASSPSGGANVLTF
j_call: TRBJ2-6
v_call: TRBV14
clone_size: NA